These 4 T cell receptor beta chains came from one sample sequenced in a study of PD-1 blockade in classical Hodgkin lymphoma. Some clones are missing from TCRdb's copy, which holds only in-frame ones; the method was immunoSEQ multiplex PCR. Of about 25,000 clones detected, about 72% appear once; the ten largest clones hold approximately 30%. The time point: cycle 4 day 1 (C4D1), after less than 7 weeks of nivolumab. With no exception, relapse followed autologous stem cell transplantation in all patients, and brentuximab vedotin exposure varied. Sequences were derived from peripheral blood mononuclear cells (PBMCs), sampled before the fourth cycle of nivolumab. Source of these receptors: a human donor with classical Hodgkin lymphoma.

This clone was seen only a few times. This chain joins TRBV15 and TRBJ1-5; D unresolved. This CDR3 has 13 residues. Germline CDR1 reads LNHNV; CDR2 reads YYDKDF (reference sequence). V was clipped by 5 bases and J by 4 bases, with 9 bases between them. This CDR3 is CATSLQGNQPQHF. Written as DNA, the CDR3 is TGTGCCACCAGCCTCCAAGGGAATCAGCCCCAGCATTTT. Complete variable domain (other parts from reference TRBV15 and TRBJ1-5): DAMVIQNPRYQVTQFGKPVTLSCSQTLNHNVMYWYQQKSSQAPKLLFHYYDKDFNNEADTPDNFQSRRPNTSFCFLDIRSPGLGDTAMYLCATSLQGNQPQHFGDGTRLSIL.

The genes are TRBV7-6 and TRBJ2-5; 8 positions agree with TRBD2. The CDR3 contains 15 residues. Germline loops: CDR1 SGHVS, CDR2 FNYEAQ. V lost 6 bases to trimming and J lost 5 bases; unmatched junction nucleotides: 11. The CDR3 reads CASSPEPGGFETQYF. The CDR3 nucleotides read TGTGCCAGCAGTCCCGAACCGGGGGGGTTCGAGACCCAGTACTTC.

This chain joins TRBV7-9 and TRBJ1-2, with D unclear. V shed 5 bases and J shed 0 bases, with 10 bases lying between them. The CDR3 totals 14 residues. Germline-derived CDR1 and CDR2 are SEHNR and FQNEAQ (reference sequence). CDR3 in amino acids: CASSRGLTNYGYTF. In nucleotides, the CDR3 is TGTGCCAGCAGCCGCGGGCTGACTAACTATGGCTACACCTTC.

The rearrangement links TRBV6-6 to TRBJ2-7; D remains unclear. The ends were cut back, 4 bases at V and 5 bases at J, with 6 bases in the middle. From germline, CDR1 is MNHNY and CDR2 SVGAGI (reference sequence). The CDR3 loop spans 11 amino acids. CDR3 region: CASSLLDEQYF. CDR3 bases: TGTGCCAGCAGTTTACTTGACGAGCAGTACTTC.